The next 4 T cell receptor beta chains were all read from a single sample in a study of blood T cell repertoires in COVID-19. Sequenced by immunoSEQ multiplex PCR; TCRdb stores in-frame clones only, minus some. The table records 300,000 to 350,000 clones, 85% to 90% of them present only once. Sequenced input: PBMCs or T cells enriched from blood (not recorded which). The receptor source for this set is a woman aged 30 to 39 who had recovered from COVID-19.

J is TRBJ2-7 and V is TRBV5-4, with D possibly matching TRBD2 (6 bases). The ends were cut back, 2 bases at V and 0 bases at J, with 12 bases in the middle. In germline, CDR1 is SGHNT, CDR2 YYREEE (reference sequence). CDR3 size: 15 residues. CDR3 amino acids: CASSLSGLSSYEQYF. The CDR3 nucleotides are TGTGCCAGCAGCTTAAGCGGACTAAGCTCCTACGAGCAGTACTTC.

The chain recombines TRBV30 with TRBJ1-1, with D uncertain. Trimming took off 0 bases at V and 8 bases at J, with 16 bases between the two ends. Looked up from germline, CDR1 is GTSNPN and CDR2 is SVGIG (reference sequence). This CDR3 has 14 residues. CDR3 loop: CAWSVDVLRGEAFF. The DNA for the CDR3 is TGTGCCTGGAGTGTAGACGTTCTGAGAGGCGAAGCTTTCTTT.

The rearrangement uses TRBV6-5 and TRBJ2-1; TRBD2 aligns across 9 bases. The length of the CDR3 is 13 residues. V was clipped by 6 bases and J by 4 bases; unmatched bases: 1. The germline gives CDR1 MNHEY, CDR2 SVGAGI. The chain's CDR3 is CASRTSGYNEQFF. In DNA, the CDR3 is TGTGCCAGCAGGACTAGCGGATACAATGAGCAGTTCTTC.

The chain has TRBV7-9 and TRBJ2-7; 12 bases are shared with TRBD2. Germline V gene data show CDR1 as SEHNR and CDR2 as FQNEAQ (reference sequence). The CDR3 length is 16 residues. Trimming took 1 base from V and 3 from J; bases not matched to a gene: 4. Here the CDR3 DNA reads TGTGCCAGCAGCTTAGTACCACTAGCGGGAGGCTACGAGCAGTACTTC. As protein: CASSLVPLAGGYEQYF.